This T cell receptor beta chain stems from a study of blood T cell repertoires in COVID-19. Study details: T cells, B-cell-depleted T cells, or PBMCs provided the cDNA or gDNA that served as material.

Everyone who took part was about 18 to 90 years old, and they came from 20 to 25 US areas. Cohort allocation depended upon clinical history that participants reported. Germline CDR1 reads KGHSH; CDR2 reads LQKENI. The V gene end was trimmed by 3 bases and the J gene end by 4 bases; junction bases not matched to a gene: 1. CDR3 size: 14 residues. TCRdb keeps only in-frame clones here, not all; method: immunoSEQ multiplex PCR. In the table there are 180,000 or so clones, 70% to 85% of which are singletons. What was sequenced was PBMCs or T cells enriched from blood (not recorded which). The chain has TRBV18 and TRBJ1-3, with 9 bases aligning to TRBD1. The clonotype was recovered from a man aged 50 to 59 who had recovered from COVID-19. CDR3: CASSPGQGGNTIYF. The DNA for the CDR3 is TGTGCCAGCTCACCGGGACAGGGCGGAAACACCATATATTTT.